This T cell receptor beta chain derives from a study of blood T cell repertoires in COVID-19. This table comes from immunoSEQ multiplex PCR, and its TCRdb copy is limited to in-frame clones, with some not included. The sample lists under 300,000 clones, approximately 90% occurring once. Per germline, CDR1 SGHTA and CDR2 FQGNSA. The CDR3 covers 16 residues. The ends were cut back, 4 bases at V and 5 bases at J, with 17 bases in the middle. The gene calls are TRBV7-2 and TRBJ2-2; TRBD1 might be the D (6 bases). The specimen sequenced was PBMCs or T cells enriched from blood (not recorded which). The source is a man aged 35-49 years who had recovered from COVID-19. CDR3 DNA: TGTGCCAGCAGCTCCCCGGGACACCTCGGTACCGGGGAGCTGTTTTTT. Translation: CASSSPGHLGTGELFF.